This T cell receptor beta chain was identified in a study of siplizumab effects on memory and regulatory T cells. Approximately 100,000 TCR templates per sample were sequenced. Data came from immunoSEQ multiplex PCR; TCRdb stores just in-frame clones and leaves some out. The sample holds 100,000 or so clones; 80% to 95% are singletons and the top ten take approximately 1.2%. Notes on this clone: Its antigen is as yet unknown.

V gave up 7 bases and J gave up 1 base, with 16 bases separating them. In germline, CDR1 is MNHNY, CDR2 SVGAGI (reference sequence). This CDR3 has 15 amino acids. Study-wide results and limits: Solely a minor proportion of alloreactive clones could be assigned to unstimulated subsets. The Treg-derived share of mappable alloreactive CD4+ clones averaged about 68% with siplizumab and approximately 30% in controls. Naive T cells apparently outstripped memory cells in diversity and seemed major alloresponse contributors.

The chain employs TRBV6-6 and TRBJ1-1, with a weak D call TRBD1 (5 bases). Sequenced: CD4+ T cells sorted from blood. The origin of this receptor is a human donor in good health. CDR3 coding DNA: TGTGCCAGCACCTACGGCGGGGGGACGAACACTGAAGCTTTCTTT. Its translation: CASTYGGGTNTEAFF.